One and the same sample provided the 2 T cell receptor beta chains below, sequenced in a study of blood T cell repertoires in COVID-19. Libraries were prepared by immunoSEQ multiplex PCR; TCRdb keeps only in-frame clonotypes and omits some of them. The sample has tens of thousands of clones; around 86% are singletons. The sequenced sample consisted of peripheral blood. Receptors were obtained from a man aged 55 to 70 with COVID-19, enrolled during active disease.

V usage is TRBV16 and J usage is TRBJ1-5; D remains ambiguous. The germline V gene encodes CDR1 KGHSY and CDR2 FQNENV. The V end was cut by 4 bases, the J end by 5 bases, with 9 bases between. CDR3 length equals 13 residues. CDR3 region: CASSPQRDQPQHF. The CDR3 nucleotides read TGTGCCAGCAGCCCCCAGAGGGATCAGCCCCAGCATTTT.

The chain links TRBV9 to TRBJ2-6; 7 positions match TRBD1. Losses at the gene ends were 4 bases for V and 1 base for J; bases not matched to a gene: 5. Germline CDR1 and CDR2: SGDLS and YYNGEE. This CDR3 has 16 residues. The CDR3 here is CASSPGQTSGANVLTF. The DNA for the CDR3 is TGTGCCAGCAGCCCGGGACAGACTTCTGGGGCCAACGTCCTGACTTTC. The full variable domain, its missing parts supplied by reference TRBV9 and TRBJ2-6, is DSGVTQTPKHLITATGQRVTLRCSPRSGDLSVYWYQQSLDQGLQFLIQYYNGEERAKGNILERFSAQQFPDLHSELNLSSLELGDSALYFCASSPGQTSGANVLTFGAGSRLTVL.